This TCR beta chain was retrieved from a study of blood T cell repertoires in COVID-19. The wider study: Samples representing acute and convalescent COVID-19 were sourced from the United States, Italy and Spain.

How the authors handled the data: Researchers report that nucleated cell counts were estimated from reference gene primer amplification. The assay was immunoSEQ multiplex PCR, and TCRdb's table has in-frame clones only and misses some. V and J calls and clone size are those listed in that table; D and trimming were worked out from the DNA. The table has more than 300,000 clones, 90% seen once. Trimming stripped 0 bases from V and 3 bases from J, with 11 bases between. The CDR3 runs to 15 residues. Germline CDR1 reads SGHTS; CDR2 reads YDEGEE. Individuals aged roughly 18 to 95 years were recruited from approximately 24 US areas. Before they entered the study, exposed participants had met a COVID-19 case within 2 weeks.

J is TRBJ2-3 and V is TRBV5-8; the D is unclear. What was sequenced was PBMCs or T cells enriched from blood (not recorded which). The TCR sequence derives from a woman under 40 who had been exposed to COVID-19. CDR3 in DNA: TGTGCCAGCAGCTTGGTGGGCTCCATGACAGATACGCAGTATTTT. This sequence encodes CASSLVGSMTDTQYF. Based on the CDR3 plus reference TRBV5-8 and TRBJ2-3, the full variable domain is EAGVTQSPTHLIKTRGQQATLRCSPISGHTSVYWYQQALGLGLQFLLWYDEGEERNRGNFPPRFSGRQFPNYSSELNVNALELEDSALYLCASSLVGSMTDTQYFGPGTRLTVL.